One sample yielded the 27 T cell receptor beta chains listed below, sequenced in a study of blood T cells in healthy people across ages. Next came a second PCR, run for about 7 to 12 cycles, which used a sample-barcoded 5' primer along with a J-beta primer mix. TCRdb called the 5' RACE reads again in MiXCR, with one record for every CDR3 protein. This table has fewer than 950,000 distinct CDR3 sequences, 30% to 45% appearing once. The sequencing sample was made of blood. These receptors all come from a man aged 18 to 29 in good health.

In its sample, this clonotype was seen many times. The chain joins TRBV6-6 to TRBJ2-7; 7 nucleotides line up with TRBD1. The germline V gene has CDR1 MNHNY and CDR2 SVGAGI (reference sequence). J lost 4 bases, V lost 5 bases, and 2 bases had no gene match. The CDR3 runs 12 residues. Written as DNA, the CDR3 is TGTGCCAGCAGTGGGACAGCATACGAGCAGTACTTC. Its protein is CASSGTAYEQYF.

This clonotype was observed a few times. V is TRBV28 and J is TRBJ2-4; D is unclear. The CDR3 is 13 amino acids. The germline V and J ends were trimmed by 3 bases and 0 bases, with 3 bases remaining between them. Looked up from germline, CDR1 is MDHEN and CDR2 is SYDVKM. CDR3 loop: CASSFVAKNIQYF. Here the CDR3 DNA reads TGTGCCAGCAGTTTTGTAGCCAAAAACATTCAGTACTTC.

Note on this clonotype: A read error may be the cause here, since a much bigger clone is one base away. The chain has TRBV12-3 or TRBV12-4 and TRBJ1-1; unclear D gene. The CDR3 is 12 residues long. Trimming shortened V by 1 base and J by 4 bases, and 4 bases separated the two germline ends. CDR3 sequence: CASSLGITEAFF. The CDR3 DNA sequence: TGTGCCAGCAGTTTAGGGATCACTGAAGCTTTCTTT.

In its sample, this clonotype was seen many times. This chain connects TRBV29-1 to TRBJ2-7, with 8 bases that match TRBD1. The CDR3 consists of 12 residues. With 3 bases clipped from V and 3 bases from J, the junction kept 1 base outside the gene matches. Per germline, CDR1 SQVTM and CDR2 ANQGSEA. The CDR3 protein is CSVDDRGYEQYF. In DNA form, the CDR3 reads TGCAGCGTTGACGACAGGGGCTACGAGCAGTACTTC.

In the case of this clonotype: This clone may be a read error of a much larger clone one base away. The chain has TRBV7-2 and TRBJ1-2; no definite D call. V was shortened by 5 bases and J by 1 base, with 17 bases between the two germline ends. The CDR3 contains 16 residues. Looked up from germline, CDR1 is SGHTA and CDR2 is FQGNSA. The CDR3 bases are TGTGCCAGCAGCGCCTTGGATGGGCAGAATAACTATGGCTACACCTTC. It is translated as CASSALDGQNNYGYTF.

This clonotype was picked up a small number of times. V usage is TRBV7-2 and J usage is TRBJ2-3; TRBD2 agrees at 8 bases. CDR1 SGHTA and CDR2 FQGNSA come from the germline V gene. This CDR3 is built from 15 residues. V shed 5 bases, J shed 5 bases, and the junction held 9 bases outside the gene matches. Here the CDR3 DNA reads TGTGCCAGCAGCCCCAGTCGGGGGGGGGGAGATACGCAGTATTTT. Translating it yields CASSPSRGGGDTQYF.

V usage is TRBV20-1 and J usage is TRBJ1-6; 8 bases are shared with TRBD1. The V segment lost 2 bases and the J segment 7 bases; nucleotides outside the gene matches: 7. The CDR3 spans 15 residues. Germline CDR1 reads DFQATT; CDR2 reads SNEGSKA (reference sequence). The CDR3 bases are TGCAGTGCTAGAATCTGGACAGGGAACAATTCACCCCTCCACTTT. This encodes CSARIWTGNNSPLHF.

There are a few counts of this clonotype. V gene TRBV12-3 or TRBV12-4 combines with J gene TRBJ1-1, with D unclear. The CDR3 is 14 residues long. V was trimmed by 4 bases and J by 4 bases, leaving 13 bases between them. CDR3: CASSYRAVGTEAFF. In DNA, the CDR3 is TGTGCCAGCAGTTATCGGGCGGTCGGCACTGAAGCTTTCTTT.

Of note for this clonotype: This could be a read error, since a much larger clone is one nucleotide away. The chain carries TRBV20-1 and TRBJ2-3; the D gene is possibly TRBD2 (6 bases). This CDR3 spans 15 amino acids. Trimming took off 5 bases at V and 6 bases at J, with 21 bases between the two ends. Germline CDR1 reads DFQATT; CDR2 reads SNEGSKA (reference sequence). In DNA, the CDR3 is TGCAGTGCTGGATATGGGCGAGCGGGCCTCGATACGCAGTATTTT. As protein: CSAGYGRAGLDTQYF.

This chain connects TRBV5-1 to TRBJ2-3; TRBD2 matches 11 bases. Germline lookup yields CDR1 SGHRS and CDR2 YFSETQ. The ends lost 4 bases at V and 0 bases at J; junction bases unmatched: 10. CDR3 length: 18 amino acids. In DNA, the CDR3 is TGCGCCAGCAGCCGTAACCGACTAGCGGGGTTCAGCACAGATACGCAGTATTTT. Its translation is CASSRNRLAGFSTDTQYF.

Notes on this clonotype: Relative to the germline gene, one junction end is altered; a read error may explain this. The chain couples TRBV30 to TRBJ2-1; 8 bases line up with TRBD2. Germline lookup yields CDR1 GTSNPN and CDR2 SVGIG (reference sequence). The CDR3 has 15 amino acids. The CDR3 DNA reads TGTGTCTGGATAAGGACTAGCTCCGACTACAATGAGCAGTTCTTC. This sequence encodes CVWIRTSSDYNEQFF.

V and J are TRBV5-1 and TRBJ1-1; 12 nucleotides match TRBD1. From germline, CDR1 is SGHRS and CDR2 YFSETQ. The trim removed 3 bases at V and 1 base at J, leaving 7 bases unmatched. The CDR3 has 17 amino acids. CDR3 sequence (DNA): TGCGCCAGCAGCTCGCCGGGACAGGGGGCAAGGAACACTGAAGCTTTCTTT. Translating gives CASSSPGQGARNTEAFF.

This clonotype came up a few times. J is TRBJ1-3 and V is TRBV7-6; 7 bases agree with TRBD1. CDR3 length: 17 amino acids. The germline V gene has CDR1 SGHVS and CDR2 FNYEAQ. Trimming removed 5 bases from V and 0 bases from J; junction bases left unmatched: 10. The CDR3 nucleotides read TGTGCCAGCAGCCCTGAACAGGGGTTGAGCTCTGGAAACACCATATATTTT. As protein: CASSPEQGLSSGNTIYF.

This clonotype has a handful of counts. V gene TRBV6-1 combines with J gene TRBJ2-1, with a weak D call TRBD2 (6 bases). This CDR3 comprises 15 residues. CDR1 is MNHNS, CDR2 SASEGT, per germline. V shed 5 bases and J shed 2 bases, with 13 bases lying between them. The CDR3 reads CASSFSGDAYNEQFF. The CDR3 coding sequence is TGTGCCAGCAGTTTTAGCGGAGACGCCTACAATGAGCAGTTCTTC.

Comment on this clonotype: Germline is not matched at one junction end, which may reflect a read error. This chain joins TRBV12-3 or TRBV12-4 and TRBJ2-1, with D hard to call. The CDR3 runs 16 residues. CDR3: CASSFHPGRSYHEQFF. The CDR3 DNA reads as TGTGCCAGCAGTTTCCACCCCGGGCGCTCCTACCATGAGCAGTTCTTC.

On this clonotype itself: Just one base apart from a much larger clone, this may be a read error. The chain couples TRBV12-3 or TRBV12-4 to TRBJ2-5; TRBD1 agrees at 9 bases. There are 14 residues in the CDR3. The J segment lost 13 bases and the V segment lost 7 bases, leaving 16 bases of the junction unmatched. CDR3 residues: CASTDRGMLDERYF. The CDR3 DNA is TGTGCCAGCACCGACAGGGGGATGTTAGACGAGCGGTACTTC.

This clonotype was counted between two and nine times. Just one base apart from a much larger clone, this may be a read error. The chain is built from TRBV5-1 and TRBJ1-5, with D perhaps TRBD1 (5 bases). Germline CDR1 SGHRS, CDR2 YFSETQ. The CDR3 has 13 residues. DNA of the CDR3: TGCGCCAGCGGCTTGGAAGGGACTCAGCCCCAGCATTTT. Amino acids: CASGLEGTQPQHF.

This clonotype was detected only a few times. CDR3 bases: TGTGCCAGCAGCGTGGGACAGGGGGCATACTACGAGCAGTACTTC. This translates into CASSVGQGAYYEQYF. The J gene is TRBJ2-7, the V gene TRBV9; 12 nucleotides line up with TRBD1. The CDR3 runs 15 residues. Germline V gives CDR1 SGDLS, CDR2 YYNGEE. J gave up 3 bases and V 2 bases, and 3 bases lay outside the gene matches.

The CDR3 loop is CSARGPSGGAYNEQFF. Written as DNA, the CDR3 is TGCAGTGCTAGAGGTCCATCAGGTGGGGCTTACAATGAGCAGTTCTTC. The rearrangement joins TRBV20-1 to TRBJ2-1, with D possibly TRBD1 on 5 matching bases. V was pared by 1 base and J by 4 bases, with 17 bases between. Germline V gene sequence: CDR1 DFQATT, CDR2 SNEGSKA (reference sequence). This CDR3 is 16 amino acids long.

Note on this clonotype: One base away lies a much larger clone, so this may be a sequencing read error. V and J are TRBV20-1 and TRBJ2-5; D is uncertain. The length of the CDR3 is 13 residues. Germline V gives CDR1 DFQATT, CDR2 SNEGSKA (reference sequence). Written as DNA, the CDR3 is TGCAGTGCTAGAGATTCCAGTTTGGAGACCCGGTACTTC. It translates to CSARDSSLETRYF.

This rearrangement joins TRBV12-3 or TRBV12-4 to TRBJ2-1; D is unresolved. V lost 11 bases, J lost 6 bases, and 17 bases lay in between. This CDR3 is 13 amino acids long. This CDR3 reads CAGSRGRINEQFF. The CDR3 DNA is TGTGCCGGCTCACGCGGCCGGATCAATGAGCAGTTCTTC.

J is TRBJ1-2 and V is TRBV12-3 or TRBV12-4, with a weak D call TRBD1 (5 bases). V was cut by 5 bases and J by 6 bases, with 13 bases left in between. CDR3 length: 13 residues. The CDR3 here is CASSPPGVDGYTF. CDR3 nucleotides: TGTGCCAGCAGTCCCCCGGGGGTGGATGGCTACACCTTC.

This clonotype was detected only a few times. CDR3 in amino acids: CASGRTSGGTTNNEQYF. In nucleotides, the CDR3 is TGTGCCAGCGGGCGGACTAGCGGGGGGACCACTAACAATGAGCAGTACTTC. J is TRBJ2-5 and V is TRBV6-2 or TRBV6-3, with 14 bases lining up with TRBD2. In germline, CDR1 is MNHEY, CDR2 SVGEGT. CDR3 size: 17 residues. J gave up 11 bases and V 8 bases, and 19 bases lay outside the gene matches.

This chain connects TRBV20-1 to TRBJ2-5; TRBD1 might be the D (7 bases). The end of the DNA is better explained by TRBJ2-7, so the J call may be wrong. This CDR3 comprises 15 residues. The germline gives CDR1 DFQATT, CDR2 SNEGSKA (reference sequence). This CDR3 reads CSARDRAGGLDEQYF. CDR3 sequence (DNA): TGCAGTGCTAGAGATAGGGCAGGGGGGTTGGACGAGCAGTACTTC.

Concerning this clonotype itself: This may be a read error, as it is one base from a much larger clone. The chain has TRBV20-1 and TRBJ1-2; 9 nucleotides line up with TRBD1. CDR3 length: 14 residues. Germline CDR1 and CDR2: DFQATT and SNEGSKA (reference sequence). CDR3 bases: TGCAGTGCTGGCCGGACAGGGGCTAACTATGGCTTCACCTTC. Translation: CSAGRTGANYGFTF.

V usage is TRBV7-7 and J usage is TRBJ2-1; D gene uncertain. The V gene lost 3 bases and the J gene lost 0 bases, with 9 bases spanning the gap. The CDR3 sequence is 15 residues long. Germline-derived CDR1 and CDR2 are SSHAT and FNYEAQ (reference sequence). The CDR3 reads CASSFEVGSYNEQFF. CDR3 coding DNA: TGTGCCAGCAGCTTTGAGGTTGGCTCCTACAATGAGCAGTTCTTC. The whole variable domain, filled in from reference TRBV7-7 and TRBJ2-1, reads GAGVSQSPRYKVTKRGQDVTLRCDPISSHATLYWYQQALGQGPEFLTYFNYEAQPDKSGLPSDRFSAERPEGSISTLTIQRTEQRDSAMYRCASSFEVGSYNEQFFGPGTRLTVL.

This clonotype was seen ten or more times. This rearrangement joins TRBV7-2 to TRBJ2-3, with 8 bases fitting TRBD2. The CDR3 is 15 amino acids. V was clipped by 5 bases and J by 2 bases; unmatched bases: 6. Germline CDR1 reads SGHTA; CDR2 reads FQGNSA. The CDR3 region is CASSKQAGVTDTQYF. The CDR3 coding sequence is TGTGCCAGCAGCAAGCAAGCGGGGGTCACAGATACGCAGTATTTT.